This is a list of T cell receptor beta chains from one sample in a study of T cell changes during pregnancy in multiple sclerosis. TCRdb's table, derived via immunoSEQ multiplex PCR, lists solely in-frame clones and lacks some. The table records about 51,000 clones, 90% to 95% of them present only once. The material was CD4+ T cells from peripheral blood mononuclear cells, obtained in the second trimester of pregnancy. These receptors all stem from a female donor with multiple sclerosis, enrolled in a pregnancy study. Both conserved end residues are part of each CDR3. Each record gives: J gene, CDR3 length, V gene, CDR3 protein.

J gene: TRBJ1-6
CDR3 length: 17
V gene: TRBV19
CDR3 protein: CASSIPAAQGYNSPLHF

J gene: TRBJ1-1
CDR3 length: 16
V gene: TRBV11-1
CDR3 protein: CASSLGVQGWNTEAFF

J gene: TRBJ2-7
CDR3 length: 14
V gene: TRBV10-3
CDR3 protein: CAISEGQGKDEQYF

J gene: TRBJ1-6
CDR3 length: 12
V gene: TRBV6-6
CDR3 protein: CAGGQGNSPLHF

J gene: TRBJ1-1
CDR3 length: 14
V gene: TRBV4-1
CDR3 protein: CASSLEGQLTEAFF

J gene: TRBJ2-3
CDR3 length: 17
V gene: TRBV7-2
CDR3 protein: CASSLIVAEPFTDTQYF

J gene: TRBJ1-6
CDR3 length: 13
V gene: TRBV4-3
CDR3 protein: CASSQGVVPPLHF

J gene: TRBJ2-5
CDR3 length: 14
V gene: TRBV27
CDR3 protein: CASSPRTGRETQYF

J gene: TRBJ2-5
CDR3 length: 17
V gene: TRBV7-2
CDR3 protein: CASSWATSGGWQETQYF

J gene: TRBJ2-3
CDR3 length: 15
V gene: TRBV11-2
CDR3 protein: CASSPHRGGADTQYF

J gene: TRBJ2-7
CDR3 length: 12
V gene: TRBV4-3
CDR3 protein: CASSQDGYEQYF

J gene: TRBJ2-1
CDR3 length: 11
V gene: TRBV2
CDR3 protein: CASSPVGEQFF

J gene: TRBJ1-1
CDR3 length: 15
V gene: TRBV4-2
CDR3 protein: CASSQVGPRNTEAFF

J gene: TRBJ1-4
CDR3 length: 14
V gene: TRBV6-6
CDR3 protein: CASSDRALNEKLFF

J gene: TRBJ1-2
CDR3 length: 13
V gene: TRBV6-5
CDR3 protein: CASSRHRLDGYTF

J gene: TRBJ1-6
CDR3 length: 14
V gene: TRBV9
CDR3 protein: CASSVQGENSPLHF

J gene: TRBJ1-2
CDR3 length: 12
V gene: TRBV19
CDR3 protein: CASNSGEIGYTF

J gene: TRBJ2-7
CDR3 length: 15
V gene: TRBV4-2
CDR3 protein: CASSQQEESSYEQYF

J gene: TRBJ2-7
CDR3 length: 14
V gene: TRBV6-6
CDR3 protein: CASSPRDSVYEQYF

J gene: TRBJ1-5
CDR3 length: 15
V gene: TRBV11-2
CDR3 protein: CASSLGAGSNQPQHF

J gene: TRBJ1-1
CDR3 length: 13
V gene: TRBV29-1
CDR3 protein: CSVLWSRGTEAFF